This is a list of T cell receptor beta chains from one sample in a study of shared clonotypes between healthy human individuals. Data came from immunoSEQ multiplex PCR; TCRdb stores just in-frame clones and leaves some out. The profile shows about 2.1 million clones, around 95% of them singletons. What was sequenced was naive CD8+ T cells from PBMCs. All receptors come from a man aged 18 to 29 in good health. Some clones in this sample may be carry-over from other donors' samples. CDR3s include the opening cysteine and the closing phenylalanine or tryptophan. The D gene is left open where the match is weak. Expanded clones get a size class; other rows say once, few or many, or leave the size out.

d_call,v_call,j_call,clone_size,cdr3_nt,cdr3_aa
.,TRBV1,TRBJ2-3,.,TGCACCAGCAGCCACACGAAGGAATATTGGACAGATACGCAGTATTTT,CTSSHTKEYWTDTQYF
.,TRBV7-8,TRBJ1-5,.,TGTGCCAGCAGCCATATTGGACCTGCGGATCAGCCCCAGCATTTT,CASSHIGPADQPQHF
TRBD2,TRBV10-1,TRBJ2-3,.,TGCGCCAGCAGTGAGAAGGGGGCGGCAATAGCGGGAGGGCCGTCAGATACGCAGTATTTT,CASSEKGAAIAGGPSDTQYF
.,TRBV28,TRBJ2-7,.,TGTGCCAGCAGTTGGAATTACGAGCAGTACTTC,CASSWNYEQYF
.,TRBV29-1,TRBJ2-2,once,TGCAGCGCTCTGGCAGCGAACACCGGGGAGCTGTTTTTT,CSALAANTGELFF
TRBD1,TRBV9,TRBJ2-1,.,TGTGCCAGCAGCGTCAGCGGGACAGGGGGGTCCTACAATGAGCAGTTCTTC,CASSVSGTGGSYNEQFF
.,TRBV25-1,TRBJ2-1,.,TGTGCCAGTAGGGTAGGGGGGATCTACAATGAGCAGTTCTTC,CASRVGGIYNEQFF
.,TRBV7-3,TRBJ1-1,.,TGTGCCAGCAGCTTAGGGATAGAGGAGGGAAACACTGAAGCTTTCTTT,CASSLGIEEGNTEAFF
.,TRBV29-1,TRBJ1-1,once,TGCAGCGGCGTAGGCGGGGGGCAAGCTTTCTTT,CSGVGGGQAFF
.,TRBV11-3,TRBJ2-2,.,TGTGCCAGCAGCCACGACAGGAACACCGGGGAGCTGTTTTTT,CASSHDRNTGELFF
.,TRBV19,TRBJ2-7,.,TGTGCCAGTAGTATCGGGACCGATCTCAACGAGCAGTACTTC,CASSIGTDLNEQYF
TRBD1,TRBV28,TRBJ2-7,.,TGTGCCAGCAGTCCAGCGGACAGGACAGCCTACGAGCAGTACTTC,CASSPADRTAYEQYF
TRBD2,TRBV13,TRBJ2-5,.,TGTGCCAGCAGCTTACGCTGGACTAGCGGGAGGGCACAAGAGACCCAGTACTTC,CASSLRWTSGRAQETQYF
.,TRBV11-2,TRBJ2-1,.,TGTGCCAGCCTCGGGGCGGCCTACAATGAGCAGTTCTTC,CASLGAAYNEQFF
TRBD1,TRBV9,TRBJ2-1,.,TGTGCCAGCAGCGCAACCGGGACAGGGGGTTACAATGAGCAGTTCTTC,CASSATGTGGYNEQFF
TRBD1,TRBV6-5,TRBJ2-3,.,TGTGCCAGCAGCAACAGGGGTACAGATACGCAGTATTTT,CASSNRGTDTQYF
.,TRBV4-2,TRBJ2-7,.,TGTGCCAGCAGCCTCGTTGGTAGCGAGGCCTACGAGCAGTACTTC,CASSLVGSEAYEQYF
.,TRBV13,TRBJ2-7,once,TGTGCCAGCAGCTTACAAGGGCAGGGGAATAACGAGCAGTACTTC,CASSLQGQGNNEQYF
.,TRBV14,TRBJ2-7,.,TGTGCCAGCAGCCAAGAGTACGGCGGTTACTACGAGCAGTACTTC,CASSQEYGGYYEQYF
.,TRBV7-9,TRBJ1-2,.,TGTGCCAGCAGCTTAGCGGCAGGAGTCTATGGCTACACCTTC,CASSLAAGVYGYTF
TRBD2,TRBV9,TRBJ2-5,.,TGTGCCAGCGGGAGTAGCGGGAGAGGATTTGGAGAGACCCAGTACTTC,CASGSSGRGFGETQYF
TRBD1,TRBV5-1,TRBJ2-7,.,TGCGCCAGCAGCTCAGAGGGGGCTCTTACCTACGAGCAGTACTTC,CASSSEGALTYEQYF
TRBD1,TRBV6-6,TRBJ1-5,.,TGTGCCAGCAGACAAGACGACAGGGCGAATCAGCCCCAGCATTTT,CASRQDDRANQPQHF
TRBD1,TRBV4-1,TRBJ2-2,.,TGCGCCAGCAGCCCTGGACAGGGCACCGGGGAGCTGTTTTTT,CASSPGQGTGELFF
.,TRBV20-1,TRBJ2-7,.,TGCAGTGCGGAGGTCGGCGAGCAGTACTTC,CSAEVGEQYF
.,TRBV18,TRBJ1-4,once,TGTGCCAGCTCACCACCGGACAGATCGACTAATGAAAAACTGTTTTTT,CASSPPDRSTNEKLFF
.,TRBV9,TRBJ1-3,.,TGTGCCAGCAGCCCGGTGAACTCTGGAAACACCATATATTTT,CASSPVNSGNTIYF
TRBD2,TRBV5-6,TRBJ2-1,.,TGTGCCAGCAGCTTCGGGACTAGCGGGACCCAAAATGAGCAGTTCTTC,CASSFGTSGTQNEQFF
.,TRBV27,TRBJ2-7,.,TGTGCCAGCAGCCCCGGTTTTGGGGTGGAAGAGCAGTACTTC,CASSPGFGVEEQYF
.,TRBV5-1,TRBJ1-1,few,TGCGCCAGCAGCTTGGTGGGCACTGAAGCTTTCTTT,CASSLVGTEAFF
.,TRBV5-4,TRBJ2-2,.,TGTGCCAGCAGCACTGATCCAACGAACACCGGGGAGCTGTTTTTT,CASSTDPTNTGELFF
.,TRBV30,TRBJ1-1,.,TGTGCCTGGAGTGTAGTTGGCTCCGCGACTGAAGCTTTCTTT,CAWSVVGSATEAFF
.,TRBV30,TRBJ2-7,.,TGTGCCTGGAGTGTATCGATTGCCTACGAGCAGTACTTC,CAWSVSIAYEQYF
TRBD1,TRBV5-5,TRBJ2-3,.,TGTGCCAGCAGCCCCGGGACAGGCAGCACAGATACGCAGTATTTT,CASSPGTGSTDTQYF